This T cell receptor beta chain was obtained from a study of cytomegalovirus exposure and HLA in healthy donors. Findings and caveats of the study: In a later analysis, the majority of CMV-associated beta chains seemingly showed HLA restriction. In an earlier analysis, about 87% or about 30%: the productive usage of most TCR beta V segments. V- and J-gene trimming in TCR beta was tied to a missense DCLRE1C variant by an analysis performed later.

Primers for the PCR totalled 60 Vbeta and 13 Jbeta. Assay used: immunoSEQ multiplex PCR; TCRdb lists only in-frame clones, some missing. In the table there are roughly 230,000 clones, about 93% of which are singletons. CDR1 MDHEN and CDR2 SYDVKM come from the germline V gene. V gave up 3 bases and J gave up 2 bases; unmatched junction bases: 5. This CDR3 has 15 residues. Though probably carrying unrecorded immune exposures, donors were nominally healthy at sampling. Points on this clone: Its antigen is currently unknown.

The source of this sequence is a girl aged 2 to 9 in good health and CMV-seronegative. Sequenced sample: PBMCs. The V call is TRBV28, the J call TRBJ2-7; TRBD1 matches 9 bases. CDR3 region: CASSLGTGPTYEQYF. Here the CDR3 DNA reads TGTGCCAGCAGTTTGGGGACAGGGCCAACCTACGAGCAGTACTTC.